Listed below are T cell receptor beta chains from one sample, sequenced in a study of T-cell memory formation after mild COVID-19. Via MiXCR, TCRdb re-called the 5' RACE reads, giving one row per CDR3 protein. The sample lists about 500,000 distinct CDR3 sequences; around 21% were seen once. Sample: PBMCs or a T cell subset sorted from them (not recorded which). The receptors stem from an adult woman who had mild COVID-19 (a few samples of this study predate the infection). Cell type and time point are not known. The CDR3 runs from the conserved cysteine through the conserved F or W. D genes are given only for firm matches. Not every row has a clone size; where given, it reads once, few, many or a size class.

DNA: TGTGCCACCAGTGATCCGGGCCCCGCGGACCGGGAGCTGTTTTTT; CDR3: CATSDPGPADRELFF; J: TRBJ2-2; D: .; V: TRBV24-1; size: .
DNA: TGTGCCAGCAGCGCTTCACACAGGATAGGAAATGGCTACACCTTC; CDR3: CASSASHRIGNGYTF; J: TRBJ1-2; D: .; V: TRBV7-9; size: .
DNA: TGTGCCAGCAGTTACGCAACTAGCGGGAGATCAGAGACCCAGTACTTC; CDR3: CASSYATSGRSETQYF; J: TRBJ2-5; D: TRBD2; V: TRBV12-3/TRBV12-4; size: .
DNA: TGTGCCAGCAGTTACCTGGCGGCCATCCAAGAGACCCAGTACTTC; CDR3: CASSYLAAIQETQYF; J: TRBJ2-5; D: .; V: TRBV6-2/TRBV6-3; size: few
DNA: TGTGCCAGCAGTTTCATACTCGGAGAGGCCTATGGCTACACCTTC; CDR3: CASSFILGEAYGYTF; J: TRBJ1-2; D: .; V: TRBV12-3/TRBV12-4; size: .
DNA: TGTGCCAGCTCACCAGAAGGTAACGAGCAGTACTTC; CDR3: CASSPEGNEQYF; J: TRBJ2-7; D: .; V: TRBV18; size: .
DNA: TGTGCCAGCAGCCCAGGACTAGCGGGACAAGAGACCCAGTACTTC; CDR3: CASSPGLAGQETQYF; J: TRBJ2-5; D: TRBD2; V: TRBV4-2; size: many
DNA: TGTGCCAGCAGCCAAAGCCCCCTTTATGAGCAGTTCTTC; CDR3: CASSQSPLYEQFF; J: TRBJ2-1; D: .; V: TRBV7-9; size: few
DNA: TGCAGCGTTGAAGATCACCCTCAGGAGACCCAGTACTTC; CDR3: CSVEDHPQETQYF; J: TRBJ2-5; D: .; V: TRBV29-1; size: many
DNA: TGCAGCGTGACAGGGGGCTTGAACACTGAAGCTTTCTTT; CDR3: CSVTGGLNTEAFF; J: TRBJ1-1; D: TRBD1; V: TRBV29-1; size: .
DNA: TGTGCCAGCAGCTTAAATCCGCGGGGGAAAAAAGAGACCCAGTACTTC; CDR3: CASSLNPRGKKETQYF; J: TRBJ2-5; D: TRBD2; V: TRBV7-6; size: .
DNA: TGTGCCAGCAGCCCCAAGGGAAAAACTAGCGCGAACACCGGGGAGCTGTTTTTT; CDR3: CASSPKGKTSANTGELFF; J: TRBJ2-2; D: TRBD2; V: TRBV7-3; size: .
DNA: TGTGCCACCAGTGATTTCGGGAGGGCCATGAGTAAGAATGAGCAGTTCTTC; CDR3: CATSDFGRAMSKNEQFF; J: TRBJ2-1; D: TRBD2; V: TRBV24-1; size: .
DNA: TGCAGCGTTGAATTATCGGCAGGGAAAGAGACCCAGTACTTC; CDR3: CSVELSAGKETQYF; J: TRBJ2-5; D: .; V: TRBV29-1; size: few
DNA: TGTGCCACTCGGACAGGGTTTGGCTACACCTTC; CDR3: CATRTGFGYTF; J: TRBJ1-2; D: TRBD1; V: TRBV10-3; size: few
DNA: TGTGCCAGCAGTGACTCTCCGGACAGGGGTAGGACTGAAGCTTTCTTT; CDR3: CASSDSPDRGRTEAFF; J: TRBJ1-1; D: TRBD1; V: TRBV6-4; size: .
DNA: TGTGCCAGCAGAGTTAGCGGAGGCTCCTACAATGAGCAGTTCTTC; CDR3: CASRVSGGSYNEQFF; J: TRBJ2-1; D: .; V: TRBV6-2/TRBV6-3; size: .
DNA: TGTGCCACCAGTGGCCCAGGGTCGGAGGGATCCTACGAGCAGTACTTC; CDR3: CATSGPGSEGSYEQYF; J: TRBJ2-7; D: .; V: TRBV24-1; size: few
DNA: TGTGCCAGCAGCAGGGGGACAGGGGGACCCTACGAGCAGTACTTC; CDR3: CASSRGTGGPYEQYF; J: TRBJ2-7; D: TRBD1; V: TRBV7-6; size: .
DNA: TGTGCCAGCAGCTCCTACAGGGGGGCCAGCACAGATACGCAGTATTTT; CDR3: CASSSYRGASTDTQYF; J: TRBJ2-3; D: TRBD1; V: TRBV7-6; size: few
DNA: TGTGCCAGCAGCCCGATCGACGGGGAGCTGTTTTTT; CDR3: CASSPIDGELFF; J: TRBJ2-2; D: .; V: TRBV9; size: .
DNA: TGCGCCAGCAGCTTGGTACCGGGAACACCCTTCCAAGAGACCCAGTACTTC; CDR3: CASSLVPGTPFQETQYF; J: TRBJ2-5; D: .; V: TRBV5-1; size: few
DNA: TGTGCCAGCAGTTTACACAAAGGCCCCAGGGAGACCCAGTACTTC; CDR3: CASSLHKGPRETQYF; J: TRBJ2-5; D: .; V: TRBV12-3/TRBV12-4; size: .
DNA: TGTGCCAGCAGCGTCCTAGCGGGAGACGGTAGTTCCTACAATGAGCAGTTCTTC; CDR3: CASSVLAGDGSSYNEQFF; J: TRBJ2-1; D: TRBD2; V: TRBV7-9; size: few
DNA: TGTGCCAGCGGATATTACGAGCAGTACTTC; CDR3: CASGYYEQYF; J: TRBJ2-7; D: .; V: TRBV6-5; size: few
DNA: TGCAGTGCTAGACCCAGCGACTCCTACAATGAGCAGTTCTTC; CDR3: CSARPSDSYNEQFF; J: TRBJ2-1; D: .; V: TRBV20-1; size: .
DNA: TGTGCCAGCAGCACTCGGGACGGAGTGGATACGCAGTATTTT; CDR3: CASSTRDGVDTQYF; J: TRBJ2-3; D: .; V: TRBV11-3; size: .
DNA: TGCGCCAGCAGCTTGTCGACGGATACCGGGGAGCTGTTTTTT; CDR3: CASSLSTDTGELFF; J: TRBJ2-2; D: .; V: TRBV5-1; size: .
DNA: TGTGCCAGCAGCCAAGATTGGGGCAGCCAAGAGACCCAGTACTTC; CDR3: CASSQDWGSQETQYF; J: TRBJ2-5; D: .; V: TRBV3-1; size: few